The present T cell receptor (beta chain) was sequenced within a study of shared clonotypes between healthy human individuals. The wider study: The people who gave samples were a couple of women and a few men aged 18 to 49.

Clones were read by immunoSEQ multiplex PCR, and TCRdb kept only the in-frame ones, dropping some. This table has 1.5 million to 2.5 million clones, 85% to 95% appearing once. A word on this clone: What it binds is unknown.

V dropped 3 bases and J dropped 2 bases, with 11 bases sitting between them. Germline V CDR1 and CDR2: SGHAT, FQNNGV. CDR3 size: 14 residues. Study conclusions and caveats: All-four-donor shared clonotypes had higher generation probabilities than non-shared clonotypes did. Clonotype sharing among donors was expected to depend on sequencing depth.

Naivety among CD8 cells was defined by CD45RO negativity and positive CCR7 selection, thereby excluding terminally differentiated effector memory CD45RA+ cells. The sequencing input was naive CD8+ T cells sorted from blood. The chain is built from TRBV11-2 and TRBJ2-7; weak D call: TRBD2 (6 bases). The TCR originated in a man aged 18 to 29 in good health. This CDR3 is CASSLAGLPYEQYF. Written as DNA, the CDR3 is TGTGCCAGCAGCTTGGCGGGACTCCCCTACGAGCAGTACTTC.